The 23 T cell receptor beta chains below were found in one sample sequenced in a study of radiation and T cells in renal cell carcinoma. Documented time point: blood 2 weeks post-SBRT. Documented treatment: 15 Gy SBRT to primary tumor, nephrectomy 4 weeks later. Here immunoSEQ multiplex PCR was the method, and the copy in TCRdb shows in-frame clones only, minus some. In the table there are around 120,000 clones, 70% to 90% of which are singletons. Here the sequenced sample was blood, taken from a patient whose treatment included radiotherapy and nephrectomy. These receptors all come from a woman aged 60 to 75 with renal cell carcinoma.

In its sample, this clone was seen a few times. The junction does not match germline at one end; this may be a read error. The chain uses TRBV20-1 and TRBJ1-1, with 7 bases aligning to TRBD1. This CDR3 comprises 11 residues. Germline CDR1 is DFQATT and CDR2 is SNEGSKA (reference sequence). The CDR3: CSARSDRFALF. Here the CDR3 DNA reads TGCAGTGCTAGATCGGACAGGTTTGCTTTATTT.

The CDR3 sequence is CASDQGPNEKLFF. The CDR3 DNA reads TGTGCCAGCGACCAGGGCCCAAATGAAAAACTGTTTTTT. V gene TRBV7-9 combines with J gene TRBJ1-4; maybe TRBD1 (5 bases). This CDR3 spans 13 amino acids. V lost 8 bases and J 5 bases, leaving 12 bases between the germline ends. Germline loops: CDR1 SEHNR, CDR2 FQNEAQ (reference sequence).

The chain is built from TRBV28 and TRBJ1-2; maybe TRBD1 (6 bases). Trimming removed 0 bases from V and 3 bases from J, with 11 bases in between. The germline V gene encodes CDR1 MDHEN and CDR2 SYDVKM. This CDR3 spans 15 amino acids. The CDR3 spells CASSLWPGEDYGYTF. The CDR3 DNA sequence: TGTGCCAGCAGTTTATGGCCAGGGGAAGACTATGGCTACACCTTC.

This chain connects TRBV2 to TRBJ2-2, with a weak D call TRBD1 (5 bases). The CDR3 spans 14 residues. V was pared by 7 bases and J by 6 bases, with 15 bases between. Germline V gives CDR1 SNHLY, CDR2 FYNNEI. The CDR3 protein is CASKVQGSPGELFF. The CDR3 bases are TGTGCCAGCAAGGTCCAGGGCTCCCCCGGGGAGCTGTTTTTT. Full variable domain (outside the CDR3, taken from reference TRBV2 and TRBJ2-2): EPEVTQTPSHQVTQMGQEVILRCVPISNHLYFYWYRQILGQKVEFLVSFYNNEISEKSEIFDDQFSVERPDGSNFTLKIRSTKLEDSAMYFCASKVQGSPGELFFGEGSRLTVL.

The chain recombines TRBV5-6 with TRBJ2-5; D possibly corresponds to TRBD1 (7 bases). The V end was cut by 2 bases, the J end by 6 bases, with 14 bases between. This CDR3 is 14 amino acids long. Germline CDR1 reads SGHDT; CDR2 reads YYEEEE. DNA for the CDR3: TGTGCCAGCAGCTTAGAACAGGGGAGGAAGACCCAGTACTTC. Residues: CASSLEQGRKTQYF.

V is TRBV10-2 and J is TRBJ1-1; the D is unclear. This CDR3 is built from 13 residues. Trimming removed 3 bases from V and 3 bases from J, with 8 bases in between. CDR1 is WSHSY, CDR2 SAAADI, per germline. This CDR3 reads CASSEGEYTEAFF. CDR3 DNA: TGCGCCAGCAGTGAAGGAGAGTACACTGAAGCTTTCTTT.

This clone occurred a few times. The gene calls are TRBV7-9 and TRBJ2-1; D possibly uses TRBD1 or TRBD2 (7 bases each). This CDR3 comprises 16 residues. V lost 7 bases, J lost 0 bases, and 16 bases lay in between. The germline V gene encodes CDR1 SEHNR and CDR2 FQNEAQ (reference sequence). The CDR3 DNA follows: TGTGCCAGCAAGGGGGCTAGCGGACGCTCCTACAATGAGCAGTTCTTC. Amino acids: CASKGASGRSYNEQFF.

The chain recombines TRBV30 with TRBJ2-2; no definite D call. The V end lost 0 bases, the J end lost 5 bases, and 4 bases lay between the germline ends. CDR1 GTSNPN and CDR2 SVGIG come from the germline V gene (reference sequence). This CDR3 has 12 residues. The CDR3 loop reads CAWSVKTGELFF. The CDR3, as DNA: TGTGCCTGGAGTGTAAAGACCGGGGAGCTGTTTTTT.

This chain uses TRBV11-2 with TRBJ2-3; TRBD1 agrees at 7 bases. CDR1 is SGHAT and CDR2 is FQNNGV in the germline V gene. There are 13 residues in the CDR3. V was clipped by 5 bases and J by 1 base; unmatched bases: 0. Written as DNA, the CDR3 is TGTGCCAGCAGCGGACAGGGCACAGATACGCAGTATTTT. It codes for CASSGQGTDTQYF.

This chain joins TRBV29-1 and TRBJ1-1; D unclear. This CDR3 region has 14 residues. V was trimmed by 7 bases and J by 4 bases, leaving 19 bases between them. CDR1 is SQVTM and CDR2 is ANQGSEA in the germline V gene. The CDR3 region has the DNA TGCAGCGCCCCGGGCAGCTTAGTTTCCACTGAAGCTTTCTTT. This codes for CSAPGSLVSTEAFF.

The genes are TRBV7-3 and TRBJ1-1; 9 bases fit TRBD1. J gave up 0 bases and V 3 bases, and 2 bases lay outside the gene matches. Germline V lookup: CDR1 SGHTA, CDR2 FQGTGA. This CDR3 is 15 amino acids long. The DNA for the CDR3 is TGTGCCAGCAGCTTCCGGGACAGGGTGAACACTGAAGCTTTCTTT. Protein sequence: CASSFRDRVNTEAFF.

The chain employs TRBV5-6 and TRBJ1-1; no clear D gene. The V and J ends lost 2 bases and 7 bases respectively, with 12 bases between them. The CDR3 sequence is 13 residues long. Germline lookup yields CDR1 SGHDT and CDR2 YYEEEE. The CDR3 coding sequence is TGTGCCAGCAGCTTTTCGTCTCGGGGTGAAGCTTTCTTT. This sequence encodes CASSFSSRGEAFF.

V is TRBV10-3 and J is TRBJ2-5; D is perhaps TRBD2 (5 bases). From germline, CDR1 is ENHRY and CDR2 SYGVKD. The ends were cut back, 3 bases at V and 2 bases at J, with 22 bases in the middle. There are 18 residues in the CDR3. The CDR3 loop reads CAISDPGLHSSQQETQYF. CDR3 bases: TGTGCCATCAGTGACCCCGGACTTCATAGTAGTCAACAAGAGACCCAGTACTTC.

This clone has more than one count but fewer than ten. The V gene is TRBV11-3, the J gene TRBJ1-1; D ambiguous. Germline assignment: CDR1 SGHNT and CDR2 YENEEA. There are 12 residues in the CDR3. V gave up 9 bases and J gave up 1 base, with 9 bases separating them. The CDR3: CASSRGNTEAFF. In DNA form, the CDR3 reads TGTGCCAGTAGCCGGGGGAACACTGAAGCTTTCTTT.

This clone appeared once. The CDR3: CASSGDALGRSGQYF. Written as DNA, the CDR3 is TGTGCCAGCAGTGGCGACGCCCTTGGCCGCTCTGGGCAGTACTTC. This rearrangement joins TRBV2 to TRBJ2-5; D gene uncertain. The CDR3 sequence is 15 residues long. V was clipped by 4 bases and J by 11 bases, with 23 bases between them. CDR1 SNHLY and CDR2 FYNNEI come from the germline V gene.

The chain links TRBV19 to TRBJ2-7, with D maybe TRBD1 (6 bases). The germline CDR1 and CDR2 sequences are LNHDA and SQIVND (reference sequence). The CDR3 length is 12 residues. Between the trimmed V and J ends, which lost 5 bases and 3 bases, there was a span of 8 bases. DNA of the CDR3: TGTGCCAGTAGTTTACAGGGCTACGAGCAGTACTTC. It specifies CASSLQGYEQYF.

The chain joins TRBV5-6 to TRBJ1-1; maybe TRBD1 (5 bases). Germline assignment: CDR1 SGHDT and CDR2 YYEEEE. The CDR3 sequence is 19 residues long. The V end was cut by 2 bases, the J end by 0 bases, with 23 bases between. CDR3 DNA sequence: TGTGCCAGCAGCTTTGGGTGGACCCTACAGGCAGTCCTGAACACTGAAGCTTTCTTT. As protein: CASSFGWTLQAVLNTEAFF.

This chain links TRBV28 with TRBJ1-1; no clear D gene. V lost 3 bases and J lost 0, with 8 bases in between. Germline-derived CDR1 and CDR2 are MDHEN and SYDVKM. This CDR3 has 14 residues. CDR3 region: CASSFRLLNTEAFF. The CDR3 DNA reads as TGTGCCAGCAGTTTTCGGCTGTTGAACACTGAAGCTTTCTTT. Supplemented by reference TRBV28 and TRBJ1-1, the full variable domain reads DVKVTQSSRYLVKRTGEKVFLECVQDMDHENMFWYRQDPGLGLRLIYFSYDVKMKEKGDIPEGYSVSREKKERFSLILESASTNQTSMYLCASSFRLLNTEAFFGQGTRLTVV.

This chain uses TRBV7-2 with TRBJ1-5, with D unresolved. The CDR3 is 12 amino acids. Germline assignment: CDR1 SGHTA and CDR2 FQGNSA. V lost 1 base, J lost 11 bases, and 9 bases lay in between. The CDR3: CASSLDVGAQHF. DNA of the CDR3: TGTGCCAGCAGCTTAGACGTTGGGGCCCAGCATTTT. Full variable domain (rest looked up from reference TRBV7-2 and TRBJ1-5): GAGVSQSPSNKVTEKGKDVELRCDPISGHTALYWYRQSLGQGLEFLIYFQGNSAPDKSGLPSDRFSAERTGGSVSTLTIQRTQQEDSAVYLCASSLDVGAQHFGDGTRLSIL.

The J gene is TRBJ1-2, the V gene TRBV29-1; no reliable D call. Trimming left V 4 bases short and J 5 bases short, with 20 bases between. The CDR3 sequence is 15 residues long. Germline V gene lookup returns CDR1 SQVTM and CDR2 ANQGSEA. The CDR3: CSVAGIGLPRYGYTF. The DNA for the CDR3 is TGCAGCGTTGCGGGAATAGGGCTTCCTAGGTATGGCTACACCTTC.

The chain links TRBV28 to TRBJ1-2, with 9 bases aligning to TRBD1. The CDR3 loop spans 13 amino acids. V was pared by 6 bases and J by 8 bases, with 7 bases of the junction left unmatched. CDR1 is MDHEN, CDR2 SYDVKM, per germline. CDR3 DNA sequence: TGTGCCAGCAGACTCACAGGGGGCCGGGGCTACACCTTC. Amino acid sequence: CASRLTGGRGYTF.

This chain joins TRBV7-9 and TRBJ2-7; D uncertain. Trimming removed 2 bases at V and 0 bases at J, with 8 bases between. Germline V CDR1 and CDR2: SEHNR, FQNEAQ (reference sequence). CDR3 length: 14 amino acids. CDR3 nucleotide sequence: TGTGCCAGCAGCTTACCCACCCGCTCCTACGAGCAGTACTTC. This codes for CASSLPTRSYEQYF.

The V call is TRBV6-5, the J call TRBJ1-2, with TRBD1 matching 9 bases. The V segment lost 6 bases and the J segment 5 bases; nucleotides outside the gene matches: 7. CDR1 is MNHEY and CDR2 is SVGAGI in the germline V gene. CDR3 length: 14 amino acids. The CDR3 DNA reads as TGTGCCAGCAGCTTCACAGGGGGCTGGTATGGCTACACCTTC. Translating it yields CASSFTGGWYGYTF.